The 25 T cell receptor beta chains given below trace back to one sample, sequenced in a study of a mutant IDH1 vaccine in newly diagnosed glioma. Time point defined: week 35, safety follow-up. Alongside topical imiquimod, each dose of vaccine comprised 300 ug of mutant IDH1 20-mer peptide. Only in-frame clones appear in the TCRdb table, and some are missing; sequencing was by immunoSEQ multiplex PCR. Here the sample spans fewer than 90,000 clones, approximately 88% being singletons. These receptors have no identified antigens. This specimen was PBMCs, taken from a glioma patient whose treatment included an IDH1 peptide vaccine. These receptors originate from a man aged 18 to 29 with glioma.

V and J are TRBV5-1 and TRBJ1-2, with TRBD1 matching 10 bases. The CDR3 length is 14 residues. The ends lost 4 bases at V and 5 bases at J; junction bases unmatched: 5. Per the germline V gene, CDR1 is SGHRS and CDR2 is YFSETQ. The CDR3 loop reads CASSTDRGRYGYTF. The CDR3 nucleotides read TGCGCCAGCAGCACTGACAGGGGGCGTTATGGCTACACCTTC.

V is TRBV9 and J is TRBJ2-2; D might be TRBD2 (6 bases). CDR1 SGDLS and CDR2 YYNGEE come from the germline V gene. This CDR3 has 15 amino acids. The ends were cut back, 0 bases at V and 1 base at J, with 7 bases in the middle. The CDR3 here is CASSVGGVNTGELFF. In nucleotides, the CDR3 is TGTGCCAGCAGCGTAGGGGGGGTGAACACCGGGGAGCTGTTTTTT.

The CDR3 DNA reads as TGTGCCAGCCTAAGGCAGGGGTATGGCTACACCTTC. Its protein is CASLRQGYGYTF. This chain links TRBV21-1 with TRBJ1-2; the table names TRBD1, a call not compared with the DNA. TRBV21-1 is noted as a pseudogene. The CDR3 runs to 12 residues.

This sequence joins TRBV7-3 and TRBJ2-1; the D is unclear. V was shortened by 0 bases and J by 5 bases, with 11 bases between the two germline ends. The CDR3 has 15 amino acids. The germline CDR1 and CDR2 sequences are SGHTA and FQGTGA. DNA for the CDR3: TGTGCCAGCAGCTTAACCGCCCTCGGCAACAATGAGCAGTTCTTC. As protein: CASSLTALGNNEQFF.

The chain links TRBV6-1 to TRBJ1-4, with 9 bases matching TRBD1. The CDR3 consists of 16 residues. Looked up from germline, CDR1 is MNHNS and CDR2 is SASEGT. Trimming removed 4 bases from V and 8 bases from J; junction bases left unmatched: 11. This chain's CDR3 is CASSGTQGASREKLFF. CDR3 bases: TGTGCCAGCAGTGGGACACAGGGGGCATCGAGGGAAAAACTGTTTTTT.

The gene calls are TRBV9 and TRBJ1-3; TRBD1 aligns across 8 bases. The CDR3 is 14 residues long. V gave up 3 bases and J gave up 2 bases; unmatched junction bases: 1. Germline V gene lookup returns CDR1 SGDLS and CDR2 YYNGEE. The CDR3 loop reads CASSADRAGNTIYF. DNA of the CDR3: TGTGCCAGCAGCGCGGACAGGGCTGGAAACACCATATATTTT.

The chain carries TRBV5-4 and TRBJ2-1, with 11 bases matching TRBD2. Germline loops: CDR1 SGHNT, CDR2 YYREEE (reference sequence). J was trimmed by 7 bases and V by 3 bases; bases with no gene match: 6. CDR3 size: 15 residues. In DNA, the CDR3 is TGTGCCAGCAGCTACGGACTAGCGGGCATTAATGAGCAGTTCTTC. Protein product: CASSYGLAGINEQFF.

The chain recombines TRBV7-9 with TRBJ2-1, with D possibly being TRBD1 or TRBD2 (5 bases each). The ends were cut back, 2 bases at V and 4 bases at J, with 15 bases in the middle. CDR3 length equals 16 residues. Germline CDR1 reads SEHNR; CDR2 reads FQNEAQ (reference sequence). The CDR3, as DNA: TGTGCCAGCAGCTTAATAGTTACGGGGCCATACAATGAGCAGTTCTTC. It translates to CASSLIVTGPYNEQFF. The full variable domain, with the rest looked up from reference TRBV7-9 and TRBJ2-1, is DTGVSQNPRHKITKRGQNVTFRCDPISEHNRLYWYRQTLGQGPEFLTYFQNEAQLEKSRLLSDRFSAERPKGSFSTLEIQRTEQGDSAMYLCASSLIVTGPYNEQFFGPGTRLTVL.

This clone was seen only once. The rearrangement uses TRBV18 and TRBJ1-3; 10 positions agree with TRBD1. Looked up from germline, CDR1 is KGHSH and CDR2 is LQKENI. V was clipped by 3 bases and J by 5 bases; unmatched bases: 1. CDR3 length: 14 amino acids. The CDR3 loop reads CASSPGQGRNTIYF. CDR3 coding DNA: TGTGCCAGCTCACCGGGACAGGGGAGAAACACCATATATTTT.

The J gene is TRBJ2-2, the V gene TRBV27; D gene unclear. Deletions cut 6 bases from V and 7 bases from J, with 15 bases between. This CDR3 has 14 residues. Germline CDR1 reads MNHEY; CDR2 reads SMNVEV (reference sequence). The CDR3, as DNA: TGTGCCAGCAGCCTTACCCCGGTGGGCGGGGAGCTGTTTTTT. It specifies CASSLTPVGGELFF.

This chain links TRBV19 with TRBJ1-5; D is uncertain. V was trimmed by 2 bases and J by 1 base, leaving 6 bases between them. This CDR3 has 14 amino acids. Germline V gene data show CDR1 as LNHDA and CDR2 as SQIVND (reference sequence). The CDR3 bases are TGTGCCAGTAGTATATTTGACAGCAATCAGCCCCAGCATTTT. Its translation: CASSIFDSNQPQHF.

The chain carries TRBV4-3 and TRBJ2-2; weak D call: TRBD2 (5 bases). There are 15 residues in the CDR3. V lost 1 base to trimming and J lost 6 bases, with 12 bases between them. Germline V gene lookup returns CDR1 LGHNA and CDR2 YSLEER. In nucleotides, the CDR3 is TGCGCCAGCAGCCAAGTCGGGGATTTAGCCGGGGAGCTGTTTTTT. Its translation is CASSQVGDLAGELFF.

V and J are TRBV27 and TRBJ1-6; 8 positions agree with TRBD1. The CDR3 contains 14 residues. Trimming at V came to 9 bases and at J to 4 bases, leaving 5 bases not matched to a gene. From germline, CDR1 is MNHEY and CDR2 SMNVEV (reference sequence). As DNA, the CDR3 is TGTGCCAGTGCCCGGGACAGGTATAATTCACCCCTCCACTTT. Translated: CASARDRYNSPLHF.

This chain links TRBV5-1 with TRBJ1-3; the D gene is possibly TRBD1 (5 bases). With 4 bases removed from V and 4 bases from J, the gap between germline ends came to 12 bases. Germline lookup yields CDR1 SGHRS and CDR2 YFSETQ. The CDR3 extends over 14 amino acids. The CDR3 nucleotides read TGCGCCAGCAGCCCCAGGGTGGCAGGAAACACCATATATTTT. Translation: CASSPRVAGNTIYF.

The chain joins TRBV4-1 to TRBJ1-3; 10 bases are a match to TRBD1. There are 15 residues in the CDR3. Germline V gene data show CDR1 as MGHRA and CDR2 as YSYEKL. The V and J ends lost 3 bases and 2 bases, in that order; junction bases with no gene match: 1. In DNA, the CDR3 is TGCGCCAGCAGCCAGACAGGGGGCCCTGGAAACACCATATATTTT. This codes for CASSQTGGPGNTIYF.

In the case of this clone: Mismatch with germline at one junction end may stem from a read error. The CDR3 loop is CASSLARGLGTQYF. CDR3 coding DNA: TGTGCTAGCAGCTTAGCCCGGGGTTTAGGGACCCAGTACTTC. This chain links TRBV7-7 with TRBJ2-5; TRBD2 might be the D (5 bases). Per germline, CDR1 SSHAT and CDR2 FNYEAQ (reference sequence). The CDR3 has 14 amino acids.

The V gene is TRBV7-6, the J gene TRBJ1-1, with D possibly matching TRBD1 (6 bases). CDR3 length: 14 amino acids. Germline CDR1 and CDR2: SGHVS and FNYEAQ. Trimming pared 4 bases from V and 2 bases from J, leaving 11 bases between. The DNA for the CDR3 is TGTGCCAGCAGCTCAGGGGTCTCAAACACTGAAGCTTTCTTT. Protein: CASSSGVSNTEAFF.

This clone was seen only a few times. Other DNA sequences in this specimen translate into the identical CDR3. The chain is built from TRBV4-1 and TRBJ1-2; D possibly corresponds to TRBD1 (6 bases). This CDR3 comprises 15 residues. V lost 0 bases, J lost 2 bases, and 10 bases lay in between. CDR1 MGHRA and CDR2 YSYEKL come from the germline V gene. The CDR3 DNA follows: TGCGCCAGCAGCCAAGATTTAGGGGGAAACTATGGCTACACCTTC. Encoded protein: CASSQDLGGNYGYTF.

The chain couples TRBV10-3 to TRBJ2-5; D is possibly TRBD1 (5 bases). Trimming removed 8 bases from V and 4 bases from J, with 14 bases in between. Germline V gene lookup returns CDR1 ENHRY and CDR2 SYGVKD. This CDR3 contains 13 residues. For the CDR3, the DNA is TGTGCCATCGGGCAGGGTCGAGGAGAGACCCAGTACTTC. Amino acids: CAIGQGRGETQYF.

This chain's CDR3 is CASSVDIAGANVLTF. In nucleotides, the CDR3 is TGTGCCAGCAGCGTAGATATAGCTGGGGCCAACGTCCTGACTTTC. The chain has TRBV9 and TRBJ2-6; D is unclear. Trimming left V 0 bases short and J 2 bases short, with 6 bases between. The germline V gene encodes CDR1 SGDLS and CDR2 YYNGEE. CDR3 length: 15 amino acids.

The gene calls are TRBV7-9 and TRBJ1-4, with D perhaps matching TRBD1 (6 bases). The CDR3 length is 18 residues. Germline CDR1 reads SEHNR; CDR2 reads FQNEAQ (reference sequence). Trimming shortened V by 1 base and J by 0 bases, and 15 bases separated the two germline ends. Here the CDR3 DNA reads TGTGCCAGCAGCTTAGGGGACATATCTGATGCAACTAATGAAAAACTGTTTTTT. This translates into CASSLGDISDATNEKLFF.

The chain employs TRBV7-9 and TRBJ2-2; 12 positions agree with TRBD1. J gave up 5 bases and V 3 bases, and 7 bases lay outside the gene matches. This CDR3 region has 17 residues. Germline CDR1 is SEHNR and CDR2 is FQNEAQ (reference sequence). CDR3 nucleotide sequence: TGTGCCAGCAGCTTCTCGGGACAGGGGGCCCGAACCGGGGAGCTGTTTTTT. It translates to CASSFSGQGARTGELFF.

Points on this clone: A read error may account for a junction end that differs from germline. The chain employs TRBV30 and TRBJ2-2; the D gene is possibly TRBD2 (6 bases). Germline CDR1 and CDR2: GTSNPN and SVGIG (reference sequence). This CDR3 has 12 residues. The CDR3 DNA follows: TGCGCTTGGGCCGCGGGACCCCCGGAGCTGTTTTTT. Residues: CAWAAGPPELFF.

This chain uses TRBV5-5 with TRBJ1-1; TRBD1 matches at 10 bases. The V and J ends lost 4 bases and 3 bases, in that order; junction bases with no gene match: 3. This CDR3 comprises 14 residues. Germline values: CDR1 SGHKS, CDR2 YYEKEE (reference sequence). CDR3 loop: CASSRGTGDTEAFF. The CDR3 DNA is TGTGCCAGCAGCCGAGGGACAGGGGACACTGAAGCTTTCTTT.

The chain combines TRBV5-1 with TRBJ2-5; tentative D call: TRBD2 (6 bases). The CDR3 runs to 16 residues. Germline V gene lookup returns CDR1 SGHRS and CDR2 YFSETQ. The ends were cut back, 0 bases at V and 5 bases at J, with 17 bases in the middle. The CDR3 DNA sequence: TGCGCCAGCAGCTTGGCCACTGGGAGGAACTGGGAGACCCAGTACTTC. Translation: CASSLATGRNWETQYF.